A single sample is the source of the 9 T cell receptor beta chains below, sequenced in a study of blood T cell repertoires in COVID-19. The table came from immunoSEQ multiplex PCR; TCRdb's copy has only in-frame clones and leaves some out. This sample has a few hundred thousand clones; 85% occur once, and the top ten carry under 4%. Sequencing was performed on peripheral blood. The receptors here all came from a woman younger than 35 with acute or convalescent COVID-19.

The CDR3 DNA sequence: TGTGCCAGCAGCCCGCAGGGGGGTGAAGCTTTCTTT. It translates to CASSPQGGEAFF. The chain carries TRBV11-2 and TRBJ1-1; the match to TRBD1 covers 7 bases. This CDR3 spans 12 amino acids. J gave up 7 bases and V 5 bases, and 4 bases lay outside the gene matches. CDR1 is SGHAT, CDR2 FQNNGV, per germline. The full variable domain, its missing parts supplied by reference TRBV11-2 and TRBJ1-1, is EAGVAQSPRYKIIEKRQSVAFWCNPISGHATLYWYQQILGQGPKLLIQFQNNGVVDDSQLPKDRFSAERLKGVDSTLKIQPAKLEDSAVYLCASSPQGGEAFFGQGTRLTVV.

V usage is TRBV2 and J usage is TRBJ1-5, with D unresolved. The CDR3 totals 14 residues. The germline gives CDR1 SNHLY, CDR2 FYNNEI. V lost 5 bases to trimming and J lost 4 bases, with 12 bases between them. CDR3 residues: CASSSLSENQPQHF. CDR3 bases: TGTGCCAGCAGTTCGTTATCCGAGAATCAGCCCCAGCATTTT.

CDR3 residues: CAWSVLGSSYNSPLHF. The DNA of the CDR3 is TGTGCCTGGAGTGTACTCGGGAGCTCCTATAATTCACCCCTCCACTTT. The rearrangement uses TRBV30 and TRBJ1-6; no firm D call. Germline V gene lookup returns CDR1 GTSNPN and CDR2 SVGIG (reference sequence). Between the trimmed V and J ends, which lost 0 bases and 0 bases, there was a span of 9 bases. The CDR3 is 16 amino acids.

The chain carries TRBV12-3 or TRBV12-4 and TRBJ1-2; the match to TRBD1 covers 9 bases. This CDR3 spans 13 amino acids. V trimming: 6 bases; J trimming: 6 bases; junction bases outside the gene matches: 5. CDR3 sequence: CASSDRGMDGYTF. For the CDR3, the DNA is TGTGCCAGCAGCGACAGGGGGATGGATGGCTACACCTTC.

V and J are TRBV29-1 and TRBJ2-3, with 10 positions matching TRBD2. V lost 6 bases, J lost 0 bases, and 15 bases stayed unmatched. Per the germline V gene, CDR1 is SQVTM and CDR2 is ANQGSEA. The CDR3 covers 18 residues. The CDR3 protein is CSVALLAGPAYSTDTQYF. CDR3 DNA: TGCAGCGTCGCCCTACTAGCGGGGCCAGCCTATAGCACAGATACGCAGTATTTT.

CDR3: CASSLSSAVAGYYEQYF. CDR3 bases: TGTGCCAGCAGTTTATCTAGCGCGGTAGCGGGTTATTACGAGCAGTACTTC. This chain joins TRBV27 and TRBJ2-7; TRBD2 matches 7 bases. In germline, CDR1 is MNHEY, CDR2 SMNVEV (reference sequence). Trimming took 0 bases from V and 4 from J; bases not matched to a gene: 12. The CDR3 has 17 amino acids.

The gene calls are TRBV4-2 and TRBJ1-4; the D gene is possibly TRBD1 (5 bases). Germline V CDR1 and CDR2: LGHNA, YNFKEQ. The CDR3 runs 15 residues. Trimming shortened V by 0 bases and J by 8 bases, and 13 bases separated the two germline ends. CDR3 region: CASSQDPGIEEKLFF. CDR3 DNA: TGTGCCAGCAGCCAAGATCCAGGGATCGAGGAAAAACTGTTTTTT.

This sequence joins TRBV5-1 and TRBJ2-4; D might be TRBD2 (5 bases). Between the trimmed V and J ends, which lost 2 bases and 5 bases, there was a span of 14 bases. The CDR3 is 15 amino acids. CDR1 is SGHRS, CDR2 YFSETQ, per germline. The CDR3 DNA sequence: TGCGCCAGCAGCTTACCCCCAGAGGGCGAAAACATTCAGTACTTC. The encoded protein is CASSLPPEGENIQYF.

The chain has TRBV6-4 and TRBJ2-3, with 7 bases matching TRBD2. Germline values: CDR1 MRHNA, CDR2 SNTAGT. This CDR3 is built from 14 residues. Unmatched junction bases numbered 4, after V lost 3 bases and J lost 4 bases. CDR3 sequence (DNA): TGTGCCAGCAGTGAGAGCGGGGTCCCAGATACGCAGTATTTT. Its translation: CASSESGVPDTQYF.